These T cell receptor beta chains were read from a single sample in a study of blood T cells in healthy people across ages. Each CDR3 protein gets one entry after TCRdb re-called the 5' RACE reads with MiXCR. Of 1.8 million or so distinct CDR3 sequences in the sample, about 39% were seen once. The sample comprised blood. These receptors were collected from a human donor in good health. Both conserved end residues are part of each CDR3. The D gene is left open where the match is weak. For some rows the clone size is stated as once, few or many, or as a class when expanded; others skip it.

V gene,D gene,J gene,CDR3 length,clone size,CDR3 protein,CDR3 DNA
TRBV20-1,NA,TRBJ1-1,11,NA,CSAREGTEAFF,TGCAGTGCTAGAGAAGGGACTGAAGCTTTCTTT
TRBV2,TRBD1,TRBJ2-3,19,NA,CASSDLWTGGEGTGDTQYF,TGTGCCAGCAGTGATCTTTGGACAGGGGGCGAAGGTACCGGAGATACGCAGTATTTT
TRBV4-3,NA,TRBJ2-1,15,NA,CASSQDSGAYNEQFF,TGCGCCAGCAGCCAAGATAGTGGGGCCTACAATGAGCAGTTCTTC
TRBV13,TRBD2,TRBJ2-7,14,NA,CASSERGPPYEQYF,TGTGCCAGCAGCGAGCGGGGGCCCCCCTACGAGCAGTACTTC
TRBV5-1,NA,TRBJ2-1,15,NA,CASSVDYPQGDEQFF,TGCGCCAGCAGCGTAGACTATCCACAGGGCGATGAGCAGTTCTTC
TRBV5-1,TRBD2,TRBJ2-1,15,few,CASSSPPASGNEQFF,TGCGCCAGCAGCTCCCCTCCGGCTAGCGGAAATGAGCAGTTCTTC
TRBV27,NA,TRBJ2-4,16,NA,CASPKARVLAKNIQYF,TGTGCCAGCCCAAAGGCGCGCGTCCTAGCCAAAAACATTCAGTACTTC
TRBV18,NA,TRBJ1-5,15,NA,CASSPPSGSNQPQHF,TGTGCCAGCTCACCACCATCGGGAAGCAATCAGCCCCAGCATTTT
TRBV7-2,NA,TRBJ2-1,14,few,CASSLLLGGQEQFF,TGTGCCAGCAGCTTGCTGCTTGGGGGGCAGGAGCAGTTCTTC
TRBV7-2,NA,TRBJ2-3,14,NA,CASSALRGADTQYF,TGTGCCAGCAGCGCCCTCAGGGGTGCAGATACGCAGTATTTT
TRBV5-1,TRBD1,TRBJ1-1,13,NA,CTSKGQLNTEAFF,TGCACCAGCAAGGGACAGTTGAACACTGAAGCTTTCTTT
TRBV6-5,NA,TRBJ1-1,11,NA,CASSYAREAFF,TGTGCCAGCAGTTACGCCAGGGAAGCTTTCTTT
TRBV5-6,NA,TRBJ1-5,13,NA,CASSLSVGEPQHF,TGTGCCAGCAGCTTGAGCGTAGGGGAGCCCCAGCATTTT
TRBV20-1,NA,TRBJ2-1,17,NA,CSAIHRGRRLGYNEQFF,TGCAGTGCTATCCATCGTGGCCGCCGCCTGGGTTACAATGAGCAGTTCTTC
TRBV9,NA,TRBJ2-6,18,NA,CASSVGDRDYSGANVLTF,TGTGCCAGCAGCGTAGGGGATAGAGACTACTCTGGGGCCAACGTCCTGACTTTC